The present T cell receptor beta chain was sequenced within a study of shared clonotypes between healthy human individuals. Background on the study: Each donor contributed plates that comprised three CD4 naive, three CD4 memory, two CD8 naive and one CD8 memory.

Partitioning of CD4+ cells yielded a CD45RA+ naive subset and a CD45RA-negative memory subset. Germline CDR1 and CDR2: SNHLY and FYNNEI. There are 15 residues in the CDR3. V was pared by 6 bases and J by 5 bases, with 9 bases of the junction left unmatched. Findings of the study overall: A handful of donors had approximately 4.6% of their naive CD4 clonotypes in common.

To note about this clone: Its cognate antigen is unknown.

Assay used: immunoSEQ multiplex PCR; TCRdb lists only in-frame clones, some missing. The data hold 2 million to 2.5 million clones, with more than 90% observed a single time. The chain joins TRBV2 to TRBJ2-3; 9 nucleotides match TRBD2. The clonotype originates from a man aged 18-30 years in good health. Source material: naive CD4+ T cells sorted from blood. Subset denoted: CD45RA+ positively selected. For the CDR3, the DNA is TGTGCCAGCAGCGCCGGGACTAGCCTGAAAGATACGCAGTATTTT. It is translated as CASSAGTSLKDTQYF.